The 22 T cell receptor beta chains in this list originate from one sample, sequenced in a study of T cell repertoires in aging, cancer and after chemotherapy. Multiplex touch-down PCR with TRB-A/B primers amplified rearranged V-D-J TRB sequences. TCRdb re-analysed the multiplex PCR reads in MiXCR, keeping a single row per CDR3 protein. The sample has 10,000 to 15,000 distinct CDR3 sequences, 35% to 45% seen once; the top ten hold around 6.3%. Peripheral blood genomic DNA, not sorted cells or RNA, was the template. Input material: blood. These receptors came from a human donor in good health. The donor label of this sample is uncertain.

This clonotype turned up a few times. The gene calls are TRBV27 and TRBJ2-7; D call uncertain. Looked up from germline, CDR1 is MNHEY and CDR2 is SMNVEV (reference sequence). The CDR3 consists of 15 residues. V was cut by 5 bases and J by 5 bases, with 19 bases left in between. The CDR3 protein is CASSLSANRGDEQYF. CDR3 nucleotide sequence: TGTGCCAGCAGTCTGAGCGCAAACCGTGGGGACGAGCAGTACTTC.

This clonotype was observed a handful of times. This chain uses TRBV11-1 with TRBJ1-5; 8 bases map to TRBD1. CDR1 is SGHAT, CDR2 FQDESV, per germline (reference sequence). The CDR3 covers 14 residues. The J segment lost 3 bases and the V segment lost 5 bases, leaving 3 bases of the junction unmatched. The CDR3 sequence: CASSQGQDNQPQHF. The CDR3 coding sequence is TGTGCCAGCAGCCAGGGACAGGACAATCAGCCCCAGCATTTT. Supplemented by reference TRBV11-1 and TRBJ1-5, the full variable domain reads EAEVAQSPRYKITEKSQAVAFWCDPISGHATLYWYRQILGQGPELLVQFQDESVVDDSQLPKDRFSAERLKGVDSTLKIQPAELGDSAMYLCASSQGQDNQPQHFGDGTRLSIL.

The chain employs TRBV11-3 and TRBJ1-1; D gene ambiguous. Germline-derived CDR1 and CDR2 are SGHNT and YENEEA. This CDR3 region has 15 residues. Trimming removed 5 bases at V and 1 base at J, with 14 bases between. This CDR3 is CASSPLRGSNTEAFF. DNA for the CDR3: TGTGCCAGCAGCCCCCTCCGGGGATCGAACACTGAAGCTTTCTTT. Drawing the rest from reference TRBV11-3 and TRBJ1-1, the complete variable domain is EAGVVQSPRYKIIEKKQPVAFWCNPISGHNTLYWYLQNLGQGPELLIRYENEEAVDDSQLPKDRFSAERLKGVDSTLKIQPAELGDSAVYLCASSPLRGSNTEAFFGQGTRLTVV.

V and J are TRBV29-1 and TRBJ1-2; tentative D call: TRBD1 (6 bases). V shed 1 base and J shed 8 bases, with 17 bases lying between them. Germline assignment: CDR1 SQVTM and CDR2 ANQGSEA. CDR3 length equals 14 residues. The CDR3, as DNA: TGCAGCGTTGAAGTAGAGGGCAGGGGTCACGGCTACACCTTC. Its protein is CSVEVEGRGHGYTF.

The gene calls are TRBV12-3 or TRBV12-4 and TRBJ2-7; a possible D gene is TRBD2 (7 bases). V shed 3 bases and J shed 2 bases, with 11 bases lying between them. This CDR3 has 14 amino acids. CDR3 DNA sequence: TGTGCCAGCAGTTTCTCGGGGGGCCCCTACGAGCAGTACTTC. Protein product: CASSFSGGPYEQYF.

This sequence joins TRBV6-2 or TRBV6-3 and TRBJ2-2; 7 bases match TRBD2. The germline CDR1 and CDR2 sequences are MNHEY and SVGEGT. The CDR3 totals 15 residues. The CDR3 nucleotides are TGTGCTGGGAAGGCGGATGGCGGGAGTAGCCGGGAGCTGTTTTTT. It translates to CAGKADGGSSRELFF.

By proportion, this clonotype is medium-sized. V usage is TRBV19 and J usage is TRBJ2-6; no firm D call. Trimming stripped 4 bases from V and 0 bases from J, with 4 bases between. CDR3 size: 14 residues. The germline CDR1 and CDR2 sequences are LNHDA and SQIVND (reference sequence). The CDR3 loop reads CASSSSSGANVLTF. For the CDR3, the DNA is TGTGCCAGTAGTAGTAGCTCTGGGGCCAACGTCCTGACTTTC.

CDR3: CASSIDLDPSYEQYF. The CDR3 bases are TGTGCCAGTAGTATAGATCTGGACCCCTCCTACGAGCAGTACTTC. The V call is TRBV19, the J call TRBJ2-7; D is unresolved. The V and J ends lost 0 bases and 0 bases respectively, with 9 bases between them. Per the germline V gene, CDR1 is LNHDA and CDR2 is SQIVND (reference sequence). The CDR3 is made up of 15 amino acids.

This clonotype was observed a handful of times. This chain links TRBV19 with TRBJ1-5; D is possibly TRBD1 (5 bases). The CDR3 runs 15 residues. V was clipped by 7 bases and J by 0 bases, with 13 bases between them. Germline CDR1 reads LNHDA; CDR2 reads SQIVND (reference sequence). The CDR3: CASTRQSISNQPQHF. In nucleotides, the CDR3 is TGTGCCAGTACCCGACAGTCCATTAGCAATCAGCCCCAGCATTTT.

This clonotype is labeled as medium-sized. The chain carries TRBV29-1 and TRBJ2-7; maybe TRBD1 (5 bases). Trimming took off 4 bases at V and 2 bases at J, with 12 bases between the two ends. The CDR3 loop spans 13 amino acids. Germline CDR1 and CDR2: SQVTM and ANQGSEA. CDR3 protein: CSVGPDSTYEQYF. CDR3 bases: TGCAGCGTTGGGCCCGACAGTACCTACGAGCAGTACTTC.

V usage is TRBV27 and J usage is TRBJ1-5; 7 nucleotides align to TRBD1. The germline gives CDR1 MNHEY, CDR2 SMNVEV (reference sequence). The CDR3 sequence is 14 residues long. The V segment lost 6 bases and the J segment 4 bases; nucleotides outside the gene matches: 6. CDR3 nucleotides: TGTGCCAGCAGGAATACAGGGGAAAATCAGCCCCAGCATTTT. Translation gives CASRNTGENQPQHF.

This chain uses TRBV18 with TRBJ1-1, with D perhaps TRBD1 (6 bases). V was shortened by 2 bases and J by 2 bases, with 21 bases between the two germline ends. Germline V gene data show CDR1 as KGHSH and CDR2 as LQKENI. The CDR3 is 18 amino acids. The CDR3 bases are TGTGCCAGCTCACCAACAAACCCCGGGACAAATTATAACACTGAAGCTTTCTTT. Translation: CASSPTNPGTNYNTEAFF.

With respect to this clonotype: One junction end does not reproduce the germline sequence, and a read error may be involved. V is TRBV5-3 and J is TRBJ2-3; TRBD1 is a possible D gene (5 bases). TRBV5-3 is an ORF, with its function uncertain. The CDR3 runs 14 residues. The CDR3 is CASSSPGIGDTQYF. CDR3 DNA sequence: TGCGCCAGCAGCTCCCCAGGGATTGGGGATACGCAGTATTTT.

The gene calls are TRBV10-3 and TRBJ2-5, with 9 positions matching TRBD2. CDR1 is ENHRY, CDR2 SYGVKD, per germline. This CDR3 is built from 18 residues. The V and J ends lost 4 bases and 2 bases, in that order; junction bases with no gene match: 14. CDR3 sequence (DNA): TGTGCCATCAGTGGCCCGGTTCGAGCGGGGGGATCTCAAGAGACCCAGTACTTC. Encoded protein: CAISGPVRAGGSQETQYF.

By its share, this clonotype is medium-sized. The rearrangement uses TRBV5-6 and TRBJ2-1; D is unresolved. The V gene lost 6 bases and the J gene lost 0 bases, with 13 bases spanning the gap. CDR1 is SGHDT and CDR2 is YYEEEE in the germline V gene. This CDR3 has 15 amino acids. CDR3 region: CASNTLRSSYNEQFF. The DNA for the CDR3 is TGTGCCAGCAATACCTTGCGGAGCTCCTACAATGAGCAGTTCTTC.

In this sample, this clonotype is medium-sized. Here the CDR3 DNA reads TGTGCCAGTAGTATATACACAGATACGCAGTATTTT. It is translated as CASSIYTDTQYF. This chain connects TRBV19 to TRBJ2-3; no definite D call. V lost 2 bases and J lost 2, with 2 bases in between. CDR1 is LNHDA, CDR2 SQIVND, per germline (reference sequence). The CDR3 totals 12 residues.

This clonotype was recorded a few times. The chain couples TRBV6-1 to TRBJ2-3, with TRBD2 matching over 13 bases. This CDR3 is built from 18 residues. Looked up from germline, CDR1 is MNHNS and CDR2 is SASEGT. V lost 3 bases to trimming and J lost 4 bases; unmatched junction nucleotides: 10. For the CDR3, the DNA is TGTGCCAGCAGTGATGAACTAGCGGGGGGGCTCTATTCAGATACGCAGTATTTT. Its translation: CASSDELAGGLYSDTQYF.

This clonotype is labeled as medium-sized (0.01 to 0.1%). V and J are TRBV11-3 and TRBJ2-7; TRBD1 matches at 9 bases. V lost 5 bases and J lost 3; bases outside the gene matches: 8. The germline V gene encodes CDR1 SGHNT and CDR2 YENEEA. The CDR3 runs 15 residues. The CDR3 loop reads CASSPRGQGNYEQYF. For the CDR3, the DNA is TGTGCCAGCAGCCCCAGAGGACAGGGGAACTACGAGCAGTACTTC.

This clonotype was detected a few times. The chain recombines TRBV10-3 with TRBJ2-7; tentatively, D is TRBD1 (6 bases). In germline, CDR1 is ENHRY, CDR2 SYGVKD. This CDR3 is 13 amino acids long. V gave up 0 bases and J gave up 5 bases, with 8 bases separating them. CDR3 protein: CAISESYRDEQYF. The DNA of the CDR3 is TGTGCCATCAGTGAGTCCTACAGGGACGAGCAGTACTTC.

The chain links TRBV18 to TRBJ2-7; TRBD2 is a possible D gene (6 bases). Deletions cut 6 bases from V and 4 bases from J, with 10 bases between. The germline V gene has CDR1 KGHSH and CDR2 LQKENI. The CDR3 totals 12 residues. The CDR3 coding sequence is TGTGCCAGCTCGCCGGGGACTTACGAGCAGTACTTC. Protein product: CASSPGTYEQYF.

The chain links TRBV5-4 to TRBJ2-3, with 12 nucleotides matching TRBD2. Germline V gene data show CDR1 as SGHNT and CDR2 as YYREEE (reference sequence). There are 17 residues in the CDR3. V trimming: 3 bases; J trimming: 2 bases; junction bases outside the gene matches: 7. The CDR3 coding sequence is TGTGCCAGCAGCTGGGATGGACTAGCGGGGCACACAGATACGCAGTATTTT. Translated: CASSWDGLAGHTDTQYF. The full variable domain, its missing parts supplied by reference TRBV5-4 and TRBJ2-3, is ETGVTQSPTHLIKTRGQQVTLRCSSQSGHNTVSWYQQALGQGPQFIFQYYREEENGRGNFPPRFSGLQFPNYSSELNVNALELDDSALYLCASSWDGLAGHTDTQYFGPGTRLTVL.

The V gene is TRBV30, the J gene TRBJ1-6, with D possibly being TRBD1 (5 bases). Germline CDR1 and CDR2: GTSNPN and SVGIG (reference sequence). V was clipped by 4 bases and J by 7 bases, with 11 bases between them. The CDR3 has 13 amino acids. CDR3 region: CAWTQGPNSPLHF. In nucleotides, the CDR3 is TGTGCCTGGACCCAGGGCCCCAATTCACCCCTCCACTTT.